The present entry profiles one T cell receptor (beta chain) with its context. This entry belongs to a study of blood T cell repertoires in COVID-19. Germline loops: CDR1 MNHNY, CDR2 SVGAGI (reference sequence). Trimming took off 2 bases at V and 0 bases at J, with 8 bases between the two ends. CDR3 length: 15 residues. Using immunoSEQ multiplex PCR, the repertoire was profiled, and TCRdb retains in-frame clones only, with some absent. This sample has around 150,000 clones, with roughly 80% found just once. Input material: peripheral blood. This clonotype was obtained from a woman in her fifties or sixties with acute or convalescent COVID-19. The chain combines TRBV6-6 with TRBJ1-5; D not resolved. This CDR3 reads CASSYEGYSNQPQHF. DNA for the CDR3: TGTGCCAGCAGTTACGAGGGATATAGCAATCAGCCCCAGCATTTT.